The 12 T cell receptor beta chains reported below all come from one sample, sequenced in a study of shared clonotypes between healthy human individuals (dated by TCRdb to the early 2020s). For the CD8 naive samples, CD45RO-negative cells were positively selected for CCR7, yielding a CD45RA+CCR7+ population from which TemRA cells were excluded. Library prep was done by the immunoSEQ multiplex PCR assay. TCRdb provides this immuneACCESS table in a form limited to in-frame rearrangements. Some clones are lacking; in checked studies, under half of them reflect an unresolved V gene, and why the rest are absent is not known. This sample lists some 2 million clones; about 95% were detected once. The ten largest clones capture more than 0.9% of the sample. Input material: naive CD8+ T cells sorted from blood. Interpreted using the paper, the cell subset or site label stands for: CD45RA+CCR7+. The receptors here all came from a young man in good health.

This chain connects TRBV6-5 to TRBJ2-1; TRBD1 agrees at 10 bases. Germline V CDR1 and CDR2: MNHEY, SVGAGI. This CDR3 has 15 amino acids. Trimming cost V 2 bases and J 8 bases; bases outside gene matches: 6. CDR3 amino acids: CASSYLGQGKDEQFF. As DNA, the CDR3 is TGTGCCAGCAGTTACCTGGGACAGGGGAAGGATGAGCAGTTCTTC.

In regard to this clone: In the same sample, other DNA sequences code for this CDR3. J is TRBJ1-1 and V is TRBV11-2, with D uncertain. The V gene lost 1 base and the J gene lost 3 bases, with 6 bases spanning the gap. This CDR3 is 13 amino acids long. The germline V gene encodes CDR1 SGHAT and CDR2 FQNNGV. The chain's CDR3 is CASSLGVYTEAFF. CDR3 DNA sequence: TGTGCCAGCAGCTTAGGGGTGTACACTGAAGCTTTCTTT.

For the CDR3, the DNA is TGTGCCATCACCTCAACCATTACAGGGTCTCCCTACGAGCAGTACTTC. Amino acids: CAITSTITGSPYEQYF. The chain combines TRBV10-3 with TRBJ2-7; the D gene is possibly TRBD1 (6 bases). The CDR3 runs to 16 residues. Looked up from germline, CDR1 is ENHRY and CDR2 is SYGVKD. The ends were cut back, 7 bases at V and 2 bases at J, with 21 bases in the middle.

CDR3: CASSLDVAKVYEQYF. The CDR3 bases are TGTGCCAGCAGCTTGGACGTTGCGAAAGTCTACGAGCAGTACTTC. The V gene is TRBV5-6, the J gene TRBJ2-7; D gene unclear. V was shortened by 0 bases and J by 3 bases, with 13 bases between the two germline ends. CDR1 is SGHDT, CDR2 YYEEEE, per germline. The CDR3 extends over 15 amino acids.

The chain uses TRBV7-8 and TRBJ1-1; no clear D gene. This CDR3 spans 16 amino acids. Deletions cut 5 bases from V and 3 bases from J, with 19 bases between. The germline V gene encodes CDR1 SGHVS and CDR2 FQNEAQ. In DNA form, the CDR3 reads TGTGCCAGCAGCCTTTTCCAACGGCCTCAGGACACTGAAGCTTTCTTT. Translation: CASSLFQRPQDTEAFF.

The chain uses TRBV10-2 and TRBJ2-5; D might be TRBD2 (7 bases). Trimming cost V 11 bases and J 5 bases, with 21 bases left between them. CDR3 length: 14 residues. Germline assignment: CDR1 WSHSY and CDR2 SAAADI. This CDR3 is CASTGGGWAETQYF. As DNA, the CDR3 is TGCGCCTCCACTGGGGGGGGCTGGGCGGAGACCCAGTACTTC.

About this clone itself: The sample has other DNA sequences that encode this CDR3 too. The chain combines TRBV5-6 with TRBJ2-7, with 7 bases aligning to TRBD1. With 3 bases clipped from V and 4 bases from J, the junction kept 7 bases outside the gene matches. The length of the CDR3 is 14 residues. Germline CDR1 reads SGHDT; CDR2 reads YYEEEE. The CDR3 DNA reads as TGTGCCAGCAGCTGGGGCAGGGGGTCTTACGAGCAGTACTTC. It yields the protein CASSWGRGSYEQYF.

The chain is built from TRBV4-2 and TRBJ1-1, with 7 positions matching TRBD1. V was clipped by 0 bases and J by 6 bases; unmatched bases: 10. The CDR3 contains 16 residues. The germline V gene encodes CDR1 LGHNA and CDR2 YNFKEQ. CDR3 loop: CASSQDMDRLESEAFF. For the CDR3, the DNA is TGTGCCAGCAGCCAAGATATGGACAGGCTGGAATCTGAAGCTTTCTTT.

To note about this clone: Within the sample, other DNA sequences also encode this same CDR3. The chain employs TRBV7-9 and TRBJ1-2, with 8 bases identical to TRBD1. Germline trimming cut 1 base from V and 8 bases from J; bases unmatched to any gene: 3. CDR3 length: 13 amino acids. Germline V gives CDR1 SEHNR, CDR2 FQNEAQ (reference sequence). In nucleotides, the CDR3 is TGTGCCAGCAGCTTAGGACAGGGGTACGGCTACACCTTC. Translation gives CASSLGQGYGYTF.

The V gene is TRBV19, the J gene TRBJ2-7; no clear D gene. CDR3 length equals 13 residues. V was cut by 3 bases and J by 5 bases, with 11 bases left in between. The germline gives CDR1 LNHDA, CDR2 SQIVND (reference sequence). Written as DNA, the CDR3 is TGTGCCAGTAGTATTCTGGGTTTCCACGAGCAGTACTTC. Translation: CASSILGFHEQYF.

This chain connects TRBV28 to TRBJ2-4; D possibly corresponds to TRBD1 (6 bases). This CDR3 contains 16 residues. In germline, CDR1 is MDHEN, CDR2 SYDVKM. V was trimmed by 1 base and J by 16 bases, leaving 26 bases between them. CDR3 nucleotide sequence: TGTGCCAGCAGTTTATTAACGGGACAAGACCCCCGGGGTATCTACTTC. Translated, it gives CASSLLTGQDPRGIYF.

The rearrangement links TRBV10-2 to TRBJ2-1; D assignment may be TRBD1 or TRBD2 (6 bases each). This CDR3 contains 12 residues. Trimming stripped 11 bases from V and 6 bases from J, with 14 bases between. Germline-derived CDR1 and CDR2 are WSHSY and SAAADI. The CDR3 here is CAATPGANEQFF. For the CDR3, the DNA is TGCGCCGCTACACCGGGGGCCAATGAGCAGTTCTTC.